This is a list of T cell receptor beta chains from one sample in a study of T cell responses to AZD1222 COVID-19 vaccine. The table came from immunoSEQ multiplex PCR; TCRdb's copy has only in-frame clones and leaves some out. The data show 200,000 to 300,000 clones, approximately 93% seen once. The sequenced sample was peripheral blood, obtained on day 0 of AZD1222 vaccination. These receptor sequences come from an adult in good health. Both conserved end residues are part of each CDR3. The D gene is left open where the match is weak. Size is stated for part of the rows, as once, few or many counts, or as a class when the clone is expanded.

TRBV18,TRBJ2-6,19,TRBD1,NA,TGTGCCAGCTCACTTACCCGGACAGGGCCTACCTCTGGGGCCAACGTCCTGACTTTC,CASSLTRTGPTSGANVLTF
TRBV29-1,TRBJ1-3,15,NA,NA,TGCAGCGTGATAACCGGGCCCCGGACTGGAAACACCATATATTTT,CSVITGPRTGNTIYF
TRBV29-1,TRBJ2-1,10,TRBD1,NA,TGCAGCGGGACAGGGAAGGAGCAGTTCTTC,CSGTGKEQFF
TRBV18,TRBJ2-7,14,NA,NA,TGTGCCAGCTCACCAAGGGACATCTCCTACGAGCAGTACTTC,CASSPRDISYEQYF
TRBV5-6,TRBJ2-7,14,NA,NA,TGTGCCAGCAGCTTGGGGCCCGGGGCCTACGAGCAGTACTTC,CASSLGPGAYEQYF
TRBV24-1,TRBJ2-5,15,NA,NA,TGTGCCACCAGTGATTTGTCGGGGGGCCCGGAGACCCAGTACTTC,CATSDLSGGPETQYF
TRBV18,TRBJ1-5,16,TRBD1,NA,TGTGCCAGCTCACCAGGGACAGGTAGGGTCGGGCAGCCCCAGCATTTT,CASSPGTGRVGQPQHF
TRBV19,TRBJ2-7,14,NA,once,TGTGCCAGTACCGCGCGAAGCATTTCCTACGAGCAGTACTTC,CASTARSISYEQYF
TRBV9,TRBJ2-7,16,TRBD2,NA,TGTGCCAGCAGCGTAGTTAGGGGCGGGAGCACCTACGAGCAGTACTTC,CASSVVRGGSTYEQYF
TRBV11-2,TRBJ2-7,15,NA,NA,TGTGCCAGCAGCCCCTCGGCAGGTTACTCCTACGAGCAGTACTTC,CASSPSAGYSYEQYF
TRBV12-3/TRBV12-4,TRBJ1-2,13,NA,NA,TGTGCCAGCAGCACTACAGGGACGTATGGCTACACCTTC,CASSTTGTYGYTF
TRBV5-1,TRBJ2-7,13,NA,NA,TGCGCCAGCAGCTCTTCGGGCACTGGGGAGCAGTACTTC,CASSSSGTGEQYF
TRBV18,TRBJ2-7,14,NA,once,TGTGCCAGCTCACCAGGTCACCAATTCTACGAGCAGTACTTC,CASSPGHQFYEQYF
TRBV6-5,TRBJ1-5,14,TRBD1,NA,TGTGCCAGCAGTAAACAGGGGGGGGGTCAGCCCCAGCATTTT,CASSKQGGGQPQHF
TRBV5-1,TRBJ2-7,14,NA,NA,TGCGCCAGCAGCTTGGAGCTCGAGGACTACGAGCAGTACTTC,CASSLELEDYEQYF
TRBV9,TRBJ2-2,15,TRBD2,NA,TGTGCCAGCAGCCCCCGGGAGGCCTACACCGGGGAGCTGTTTTTT,CASSPREAYTGELFF
TRBV5-8,TRBJ1-1,13,NA,few,TGTGCCAGCAGCCGAATACGGGGCGCTGAAGCTTTCTTT,CASSRIRGAEAFF
TRBV28,TRBJ2-7,16,NA,NA,TGTGCCAGCAGTTCGTCCTGGGGGGGGCCCCTTCAGGAGCAGTACTTC,CASSSSWGGPLQEQYF
TRBV10-3,TRBJ1-2,15,NA,NA,TGTGCCATCAGTGAGAATAGTGGACTCCCATATGGCTACACCTTC,CAISENSGLPYGYTF
TRBV7-8,TRBJ2-7,11,NA,NA,TGTGCCAGCAGCCCGTTGAACGAGCAGTACTTC,CASSPLNEQYF
TRBV5-1,TRBJ1-4,15,TRBD1,NA,TGCGCCAGCAGCCCCCGACAGGGGGCTAATGAAAAACTGTTTTTT,CASSPRQGANEKLFF
TRBV4-1,TRBJ1-2,13,NA,NA,TGCGCCAGCAGCCAAGGGGGGGCCTATGGCTACACCTTC,CASSQGGAYGYTF
TRBV6-5,TRBJ2-5,11,NA,NA,TGTGCCAGCCGGGGCGGAGAGACCCAGTACTTC,CASRGGETQYF
TRBV3-1/TRBV3-2,TRBJ2-7,13,NA,NA,TGTGCCAGCAGCCAGAGGTCAGACCACGAGCAGTACTTC,CASSQRSDHEQYF
TRBV18,TRBJ1-2,15,TRBD1,NA,TGTGCCAGCTCCCCCGCGGGACAGGGGGCTTATGGCTACACCTTC,CASSPAGQGAYGYTF
TRBV10-3,TRBJ1-1,13,NA,NA,TGTGCCATCAGTGGGGGACTGGACACTGAAGCTTTCTTT,CAISGGLDTEAFF
TRBV25-1,TRBJ2-7,17,TRBD1,NA,TGTGCCAGCAGTGAATCCGGGACAGCCAGCGTTTTTGACGAGCAGTACTTC,CASSESGTASVFDEQYF
TRBV10-3,TRBJ1-6,14,NA,NA,TGTGCCATCAGTGAGTCTGAGGATAATTCACCCCTCCACTTT,CAISESEDNSPLHF
TRBV5-1,TRBJ1-1,15,NA,NA,TGCGCCAGCAGTCAGGAGGGCTGGGTGAACACTGAAGCTTTCTTT,CASSQEGWVNTEAFF
TRBV7-2,TRBJ1-3,14,NA,NA,TGTGCCAGCAGCTCCCTGGGGATCGGAAACACCATATATTTT,CASSSLGIGNTIYF
TRBV9,TRBJ2-5,13,NA,NA,TGTGCCAGCAGCGCAGCGGGCCGCGAGACCCAGTACTTC,CASSAAGRETQYF
TRBV6-2/TRBV6-3,TRBJ2-1,17,TRBD2,once,TGTGCCAGCAGTTCGCGGACTAGCGGGACTTCCTACAATGAGCAGTTCTTC,CASSSRTSGTSYNEQFF